This T cell receptor beta chain is from a study of blood T cell repertoires in COVID-19. Trimming left V 5 bases short and J 4 bases short, with 18 bases between. CDR1 SGHVS and CDR2 FQNEAQ come from the germline V gene. This CDR3 comprises 15 residues. The table came from immunoSEQ multiplex PCR; TCRdb's copy has only in-frame clones and leaves some out. The data contain fewer than 35,000 clones, approximately 91% of them seen just once; the ten biggest clones take up 4.9%. The sequence was obtained from a man in his 70s with active COVID-19. The chain combines TRBV7-8 with TRBJ2-7; TRBD2 might be the D (6 bases). Sequenced sample: peripheral blood. This CDR3 is CASSPPRGLFYEQYF. CDR3 nucleotide sequence: TGTGCCAGCAGCCCCCCTAGGGGACTCTTTTACGAGCAGTACTTC.